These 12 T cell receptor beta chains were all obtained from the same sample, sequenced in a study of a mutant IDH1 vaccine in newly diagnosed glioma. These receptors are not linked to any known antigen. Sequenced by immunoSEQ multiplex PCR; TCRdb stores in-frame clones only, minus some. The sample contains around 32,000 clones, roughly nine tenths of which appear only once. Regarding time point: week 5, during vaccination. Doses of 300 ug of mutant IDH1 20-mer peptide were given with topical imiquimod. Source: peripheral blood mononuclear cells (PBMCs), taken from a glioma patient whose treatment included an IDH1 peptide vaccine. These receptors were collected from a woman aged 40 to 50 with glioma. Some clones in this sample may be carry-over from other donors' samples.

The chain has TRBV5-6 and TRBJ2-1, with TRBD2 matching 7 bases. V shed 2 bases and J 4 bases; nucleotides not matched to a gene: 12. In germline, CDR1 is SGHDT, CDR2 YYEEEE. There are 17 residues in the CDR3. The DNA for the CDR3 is TGTGCCAGCAGCTTAGTGACTAGCAGGACCTGGTACAATGAGCAGTTCTTC. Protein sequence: CASSLVTSRTWYNEQFF.

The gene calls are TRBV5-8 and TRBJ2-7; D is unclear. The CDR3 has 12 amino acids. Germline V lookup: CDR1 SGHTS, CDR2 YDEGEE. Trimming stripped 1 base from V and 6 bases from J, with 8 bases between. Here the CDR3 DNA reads TGTGCCAGCAGCTTGACTACCACCGAGCAGTACTTC. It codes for CASSLTTTEQYF.

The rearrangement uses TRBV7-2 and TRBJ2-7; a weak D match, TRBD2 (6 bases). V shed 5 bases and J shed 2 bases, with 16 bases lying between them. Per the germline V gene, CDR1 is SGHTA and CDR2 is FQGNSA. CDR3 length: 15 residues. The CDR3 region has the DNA TGTGCCAGCAGCGAATCGGGGGTTTATACCTACGAGCAGTACTTC. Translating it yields CASSESGVYTYEQYF.

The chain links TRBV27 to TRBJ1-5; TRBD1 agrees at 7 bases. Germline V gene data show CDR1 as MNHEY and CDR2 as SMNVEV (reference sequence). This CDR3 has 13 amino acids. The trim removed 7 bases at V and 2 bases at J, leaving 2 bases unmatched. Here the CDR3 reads CASKGTGNQPQHF. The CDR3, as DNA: TGTGCCAGCAAGGGGACAGGCAATCAGCCCCAGCATTTT.

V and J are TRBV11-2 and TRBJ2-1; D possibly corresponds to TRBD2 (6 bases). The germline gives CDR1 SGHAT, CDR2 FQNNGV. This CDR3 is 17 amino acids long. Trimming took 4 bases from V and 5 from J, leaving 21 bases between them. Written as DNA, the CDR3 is TGTGCCAGCAGCTCTAGATTCCCAGGTCGGAGGGACAATGAGCAGTTCTTC. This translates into CASSSRFPGRRDNEQFF.

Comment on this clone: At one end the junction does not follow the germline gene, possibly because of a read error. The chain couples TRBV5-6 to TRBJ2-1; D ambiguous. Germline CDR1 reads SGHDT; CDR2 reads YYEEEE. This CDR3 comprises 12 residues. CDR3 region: CASSLTQNEQLF. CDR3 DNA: TGTGCCAGCAGCCTTACCCAGAATGAGCAGCTCTTC.

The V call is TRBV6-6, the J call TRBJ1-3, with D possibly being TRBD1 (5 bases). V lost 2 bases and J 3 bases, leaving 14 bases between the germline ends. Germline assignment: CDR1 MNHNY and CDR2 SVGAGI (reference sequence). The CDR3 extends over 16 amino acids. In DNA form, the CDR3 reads TGTGCCAGCAGTTACACTCCCCCCAGGGATGGAAACACCATATATTTT. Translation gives CASSYTPPRDGNTIYF.

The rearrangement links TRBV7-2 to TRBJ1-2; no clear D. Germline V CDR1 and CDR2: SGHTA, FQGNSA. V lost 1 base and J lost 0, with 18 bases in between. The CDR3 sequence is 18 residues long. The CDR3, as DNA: TGTGCCAGCAGCTTAGACTTGAGCGGCTTAGGAGCTAACTATGGCTACACCTTC. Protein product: CASSLDLSGLGANYGYTF.

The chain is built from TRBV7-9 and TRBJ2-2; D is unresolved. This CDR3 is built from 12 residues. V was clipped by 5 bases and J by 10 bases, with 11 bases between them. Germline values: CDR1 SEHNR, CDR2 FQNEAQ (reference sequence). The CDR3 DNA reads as TGTGCCAGCAGCCCAACTAAGCAGGAGCTGTTTTTT. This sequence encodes CASSPTKQELFF.

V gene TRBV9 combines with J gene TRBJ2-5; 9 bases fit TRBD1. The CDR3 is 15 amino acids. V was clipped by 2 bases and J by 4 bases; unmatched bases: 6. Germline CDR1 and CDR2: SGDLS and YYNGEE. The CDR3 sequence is CASSVRGTGLETQYF. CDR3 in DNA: TGTGCCAGCAGCGTCCGAGGGACAGGGTTAGAGACCCAGTACTTC.

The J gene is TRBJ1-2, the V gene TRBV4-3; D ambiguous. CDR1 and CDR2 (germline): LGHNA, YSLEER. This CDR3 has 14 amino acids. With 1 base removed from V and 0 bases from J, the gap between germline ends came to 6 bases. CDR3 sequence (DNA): TGCGCCAGCAGCCAAGGGCAGACTAACTATGGCTACACCTTC. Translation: CASSQGQTNYGYTF.

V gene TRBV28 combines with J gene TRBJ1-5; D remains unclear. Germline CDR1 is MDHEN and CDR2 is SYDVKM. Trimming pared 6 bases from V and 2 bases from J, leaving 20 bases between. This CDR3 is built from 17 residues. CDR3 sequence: CASSFTRTVLRNQPQHF. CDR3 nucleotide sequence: TGTGCCAGCAGCTTCACAAGGACCGTACTTCGCAATCAGCCCCAGCATTTT.